This paragraph reports one TCR beta chain. Its target is unknown. Different DNA sequences within this sample yield the same CDR3. Researchers ran the PCR with 60 Vbeta and 13 Jbeta primers. Profiled with immunoSEQ multiplex PCR; TCRdb holds only in-frame clones, not every one. The sample has 110,000 to 150,000 clones, 75% to 80% seen once; the top ten hold around 1.7%. This sample was taken from a study of cytomegalovirus exposure and HLA in healthy donors. Study-wide background: Inside one of the first data releases sat about 85 million unique TCRs taken from HLA-typed donors. General study results and limits: Presence/absence results assume similar sequencing depth per donor, which may not hold. Follow-up analysis later connected one missense variant in DCLRE1C with trimming of TCR beta V- and J-genes. Some V segments, TRBV6-2 and TRBV6-3 among them, were indistinguishable and were therefore excluded.

This CDR3 contains 13 residues. Trimming took 6 bases from V and 3 from J; bases not matched to a gene: 2. Germline V gives CDR1 MNHEY, CDR2 SVGAGI. The sequenced material came from PBMCs. This receptor was taken from a woman in her twenties or thirties in good health and CMV-seronegative. The chain has TRBV6-5 and TRBJ2-7, with 10 positions matching TRBD1. CDR3 DNA sequence: TGTGCCAGCAGCCGGGACAGGGGCTACGAGCAGTACTTC. It is translated as CASSRDRGYEQYF.